The source of this T cell receptor beta chain is a study of Ad26.COV2.S vaccination and SARS-CoV-2 variants. Treatment reported: around 19 received Ad26.COV2.S at low or high dose, single or two shots; about 5 received placebo; per-sample allocation not given. Repertoires come from day 63 after the first vaccine or placebo injection. The donor's status was that of an adult aged 18-55 years in Boston. Per the germline V gene, CDR1 is SGHTS and CDR2 is YDEGEE. The CDR3 length is 17 residues. V lost 2 bases and J lost 0, with 14 bases in between. This table comes from immunoSEQ multiplex PCR, and its TCRdb copy is limited to in-frame clones, with some not included. The sample holds 300,000 to 350,000 clones, about 88% seen once.

V is TRBV5-8 and J is TRBJ2-2; D may be TRBD1 or TRBD2 (5 bases each). Sample: peripheral blood, taken in a trial of Ad26.COV2.S vaccine versus placebo. This receptor was taken from a person aged 18-65 years who received the Ad26.COV2.S COVID-19 vaccine or a placebo. The CDR3 protein is CASSLSPGPANTGELFF. The DNA for the CDR3 is TGTGCCAGCAGCTTAAGTCCGGGGCCCGCGAACACCGGGGAGCTGTTTTTT.